This is a list of T cell receptor beta chains from one sample in a study of blood T cell repertoires in COVID-19. Profiled with immunoSEQ multiplex PCR; TCRdb holds only in-frame clones, not every one. The data show about 250,000 clones, with 87% seen just once and 2.6% held by the top ten. Sequencing was carried out using PBMCs or T cells enriched from blood (not recorded which). The receptors originated from a woman aged 25 to 45 with acute COVID-19. The CDR3 runs from the conserved cysteine through the conserved F or W. A D gene is named only where the DNA matches it firmly. The size entry is marked missing in some rows and otherwise reads once, few, many or a size class.

-	TRBD1	TRBV5-5	TRBJ1-5	TGTGCCAGCAGCAGAGCAGGGGGCGCGGGTCAGCCCCAGCATTTT	CASSRAGGAGQPQHF
-	TRBD1	TRBV18	TRBJ1-5	TGTGCCAGCTCCCCCGGGACAGTCCTTAGCAATCAGCCCCAGCATTTT	CASSPGTVLSNQPQHF
once	TRBD2	TRBV7-2	TRBJ2-1	TGTGCCAGCAGCACGGGACTAGCGGGAGTAAATGAGCAGTTCTTC	CASSTGLAGVNEQFF
-	TRBD1	TRBV11-2	TRBJ1-3	TGTGCCAGCAGCATTGGCCACCAGGGGGCAGGAAACACCATATATTTT	CASSIGHQGAGNTIYF
-	-	TRBV10-3	TRBJ1-1	TGTGCCATCAGTTCGAGCGGGGGGAGGACTGAAGCTTTCTTT	CAISSSGGRTEAFF
-	TRBD2	TRBV5-4	TRBJ2-7	TGTGCCAGCAGCCCGGGGACTAGCGGGGCCCAATTGGAGCAGTACTTC	CASSPGTSGAQLEQYF
-	-	TRBV28	TRBJ1-2	TGTGCCAGCAGTTTGCAGGCTAACTATGGCTACACCTTC	CASSLQANYGYTF
-	TRBD2	TRBV7-9	TRBJ2-5	TGTGCCAGCAGCTTCGCCAGCGGGGGGACTCAAGAGACCCAGTACTTC	CASSFASGGTQETQYF
-	-	TRBV19	TRBJ1-5	TGTGCCAGTAGTATAGACAGGGCGAGAAATCAGCCCCAGCATTTT	CASSIDRARNQPQHF
-	TRBD1	TRBV7-9	TRBJ1-4	TGTGCCAGCAGCCGGGACAGTGTAAATGAAAAACTGTTTTTT	CASSRDSVNEKLFF
-	-	TRBV5-1	TRBJ1-1	TGCGCCAGCAGCGACAGATTGAACACTGAAGCTTTCTTT	CASSDRLNTEAFF
-	-	TRBV11-2	TRBJ1-3	TGTGCCAGCAGCTTCCGTAGGGGAGGAAACACCATATATTTT	CASSFRRGGNTIYF
-	TRBD2	TRBV18	TRBJ2-1	TGTGCCAGCTCACCTACGAGCGGGGGGTTCTACAATGAGCAGTTCTTC	CASSPTSGGFYNEQFF
-	-	TRBV10-2	TRBJ1-5	TGCGCCAGCACAAAGCAGGTATCCGGCAATCAGCCCCAGCATTTT	CASTKQVSGNQPQHF
-	-	TRBV18	TRBJ2-1	TGTGCCAGCTCACCACCGGGCGGGTGGCTCGTGAATGAGCAGTTCTTC	CASSPPGGWLVNEQFF
-	-	TRBV4-2	TRBJ1-2	TGTGCCAGCAGCCAAGGGGGCCAGGATGGCTACACCTTC	CASSQGGQDGYTF
once	-	TRBV7-9	TRBJ1-1	TGTGCCAGCAGCCAGGGACTTCAAGGCAACACTGAAGCTTTCTTT	CASSQGLQGNTEAFF
once	-	TRBV3-1/TRBV3-2	TRBJ2-3	TGTGCCAGCAGCCAAGATCTAGTGGCCGGAGATACGCAGTATTTT	CASSQDLVAGDTQYF
-	-	TRBV7-2	TRBJ2-1	TGTGCCAGCAGCTTAAGCCTAACGAGCTCCTACAATGAGCAGTTCTTC	CASSLSLTSSYNEQFF
-	-	TRBV7-2	TRBJ2-5	TGTGCCAGCAGCTTAGATTTAGGGGGGGTGACCCAGTACTTC	CASSLDLGGVTQYF
-	-	TRBV3-1/TRBV3-2	TRBJ1-5	TGTGCCAGCAGCCACGGGACTGAGAATCAGCCCCAGCATTTT	CASSHGTENQPQHF
once	TRBD2	TRBV7-9	TRBJ2-1	TGTGCCAGCAGCTTGGTAGCGGGGGGCCTCTACGACAATGAGCAGTTCTTC	CASSLVAGGLYDNEQFF
few	-	TRBV19	TRBJ1-5	TGTGCCTCCAAGGGAGGGACCTTAGGTAGCAATCAGCCCCAGCATTTT	CASKGGTLGSNQPQHF
-	-	TRBV12-3/TRBV12-4	TRBJ1-2	TGTGCCAGCACCACAACAGGGTCGTATGGCTACACCTTC	CASTTTGSYGYTF
-	TRBD2	TRBV10-2	TRBJ2-3	TGCGCCAGCAGTGAGTCCTCATTCGGGGGGGGGCGCGATACGCAGTATTTT	CASSESSFGGGRDTQYF
-	TRBD1	TRBV19	TRBJ2-2	TGTGCCAGTAAATTAGACAGGGTGAGATGGACCGGGGAGCTGTTTTTT	CASKLDRVRWTGELFF
-	-	TRBV6-6	TRBJ1-2	TGTGCCAGCTCTCTACCTTCTCCCTATGGCTACACCTTC	CASSLPSPYGYTF
-	-	TRBV5-1	TRBJ2-5	TGCGCCAGCAGCCCGGGACACGAAGAGACCCAGTACTTC	CASSPGHEETQYF
-	-	TRBV7-2	TRBJ1-3	TGTGCAGGCGCGGGGGCGCAAGGAAACACCATATATTTT	CAGAGAQGNTIYF
once	-	TRBV28	TRBJ1-1	TGTGCCAGCAGTTCCGTAAACACTGAAGCTTTCTTT	CASSSVNTEAFF
-	-	TRBV5-8	TRBJ2-7	TGTGCCAGCAGCTTGGTAGGGACAACCTACGAGCAGTACTTC	CASSLVGTTYEQYF
-	-	TRBV28	TRBJ1-6	TGTGCCAGCAGCAATAACCCCCGGGGGGGAAATCCACCCCTCCACTTT	CASSNNPRGGNPPLHF
-	-	TRBV5-1	TRBJ2-1	TGCGCCAGCAGCTTGGAGGCCGAGGGAGATGAGCAGTTCTTC	CASSLEAEGDEQFF
once	-	TRBV11-2	TRBJ1-3	TGTGCCAGCAGCTTAGACCCCCGGGGATCCTCTGGAAACACCATATATTTT	CASSLDPRGSSGNTIYF
-	TRBD1	TRBV5-5	TRBJ1-3	TGTGCCAGCAGCTGGGACGGGACAGGCATAGGAAACACCATATATTTT	CASSWDGTGIGNTIYF
-	TRBD1	TRBV10-3	TRBJ1-2	TGTGCCATCAGTGATCCGGGACAGGGAGACTATGGCTACACCTTC	CAISDPGQGDYGYTF
-	-	TRBV28	TRBJ1-5	TGTGCCAGCAGCCATACAGGTAATCAGCCCCAGCATTTT	CASSHTGNQPQHF
-	TRBD1	TRBV7-9	TRBJ1-2	TGTGCCAGCAGCGCAGAGGACAGGCCATATGGCTACACCTTC	CASSAEDRPYGYTF
-	-	TRBV7-2	TRBJ2-7	TGTGCCAGCAGCTTAGTAGGGGCTCTAAGCTCCTACGAGCAGTACTTC	CASSLVGALSSYEQYF
-	TRBD2	TRBV3-1/TRBV3-2	TRBJ2-3	TGTGCCAGCAGCCAAGGGTGGACTAGCGGGGGGACAGATACGCAGTATTTT	CASSQGWTSGGTDTQYF
-	-	TRBV7-6	TRBJ1-3	TGTGCCAGCAGCTCTATTCCGGGACAAGGAAACACCATATATTTT	CASSSIPGQGNTIYF
-	-	TRBV6-5	TRBJ1-2	TGTGCCAGCAGTTCGTCTGGCTACACCTTC	CASSSSGYTF